One and the same sample provided the 30 T cell receptor beta chains below, sequenced in a study of T cells after yellow fever vaccination. TCRdb re-called the 5' RACE reads through MiXCR, storing one row per CDR3 protein. The data show 450,000 to 650,000 distinct CDR3 sequences, about a fifth seen once. The material sequenced was PBMCs, taken approximately 20 days after the first yellow fever vaccination. The receptors were sampled from a man between 18 and 35 years old who received the YFV17D yellow fever vaccine.

This clonotype was counted between two and nine times. The rearrangement joins TRBV30 to TRBJ2-5; 16 bases agree with TRBD2. Per the germline V gene, CDR1 is GTSNPN and CDR2 is SVGIG (reference sequence). CDR3 length: 17 residues. The V segment lost 4 bases and the J segment 3 bases; nucleotides outside the gene matches: 8. In DNA form, the CDR3 reads TGTGCCTGGACCGGGACTAGCGGGGGGGCCTTAAAAGAGACCCAGTACTTC. Protein product: CAWTGTSGGALKETQYF.

The chain joins TRBV11-2 to TRBJ2-3; D is perhaps TRBD2 (6 bases). The CDR3 sequence is 15 residues long. Trimming removed 7 bases from V and 3 bases from J, with 17 bases in between. Germline loops: CDR1 SGHAT, CDR2 FQNNGV. DNA for the CDR3: TGTGCCAGCACACTAGGCGGTCGGGAGACAGATACGCAGTATTTT. It encodes CASTLGGRETDTQYF.

This clonotype appeared a few times. V usage is TRBV2 and J usage is TRBJ1-4, with D unclear. V lost 4 bases, J lost 2 bases, and 11 bases lay in between. The CDR3 is 15 amino acids. Germline lookup yields CDR1 SNHLY and CDR2 FYNNEI. CDR3 nucleotide sequence: TGTGCCAGCAGTGGGGAAGGGAACACTAATGAAAAACTGTTTTTT. The encoded protein is CASSGEGNTNEKLFF.

This clonotype was seen a few times. The chain has TRBV9 and TRBJ1-6; TRBD1 agrees at 9 bases. V trimming: 4 bases; J trimming: 7 bases; junction bases outside the gene matches: 6. Germline V lookup: CDR1 SGDLS, CDR2 YYNGEE. This CDR3 comprises 15 residues. CDR3 nucleotide sequence: TGTGCCAGCAGCTTCCGGGACAGGGAGAATTCACCCCTCCACTTT. It is translated as CASSFRDRENSPLHF.

In its sample, this clonotype was seen a few times. This sequence joins TRBV6-5 and TRBJ1-6; D is unclear. The CDR3 has 15 residues. Germline V CDR1 and CDR2: MNHEY, SVGAGI. V gave up 2 bases and J gave up 6 bases, with 11 bases separating them. CDR3 region: CASSYLGPVNSPLHF. The DNA of the CDR3 is TGTGCCAGCAGTTACCTCGGACCGGTTAATTCACCCCTCCACTTT.

This clonotype has a handful of counts. The chain combines TRBV5-1 with TRBJ2-4; perhaps TRBD2 as D (5 bases). The CDR3 spans 16 residues. V was shortened by 0 bases and J by 0 bases, with 10 bases between the two germline ends. CDR1 and CDR2 (germline): SGHRS, YFSETQ. CDR3: CASSLATGRAKNIQYF. The CDR3 DNA reads as TGCGCCAGCAGCTTGGCGACGGGAAGAGCCAAAAACATTCAGTACTTC.

V and J are TRBV7-2 and TRBJ2-7; 10 nucleotides match TRBD1. This CDR3 is 15 amino acids long. CDR1 and CDR2 from the germline V gene are SGHTA and FQGNSA. Trimming at V came to 4 bases and at J to 3 bases, leaving 6 bases not matched to a gene. CDR3 nucleotide sequence: TGTGCCAGCAGCTCCCGGGACAGGGGCCTCTACGAGCAGTACTTC. Amino acids: CASSSRDRGLYEQYF. The complete variable domain, with remaining parts taken from reference TRBV7-2 and TRBJ2-7, reads GAGVSQSPSNKVTEKGKDVELRCDPISGHTALYWYRQSLGQGLEFLIYFQGNSAPDKSGLPSDRFSAERTGGSVSTLTIQRTQQEDSAVYLCASSSRDRGLYEQYFGPGTRLTVT.

V and J are TRBV5-1 and TRBJ2-3; perhaps TRBD2 as D (5 bases). This CDR3 has 13 amino acids. Trimming removed 1 base from V and 5 bases from J, with 8 bases in between. Germline V gene sequence: CDR1 SGHRS, CDR2 YFSETQ. The CDR3 here is CASSLSGKDTQYF. In DNA, the CDR3 is TGCGCCAGCAGCTTGTCGGGGAAAGATACGCAGTATTTT.

This clonotype has a handful of counts. This rearrangement joins TRBV5-1 to TRBJ2-3, with no clear D. Germline V gives CDR1 SGHRS, CDR2 YFSETQ. V was clipped by 3 bases and J by 0 bases, with 20 bases between them. CDR3 length equals 18 residues. The CDR3 DNA is TGCGCCAGCAGCTCCCCCCCGCTCCGATGGGCTAGCACAGATACGCAGTATTTT. Amino acids: CASSSPPLRWASTDTQYF. Full variable domain (outside the CDR3, taken from reference TRBV5-1 and TRBJ2-3): KAGVTQTPRYLIKTRGQQVTLSCSPISGHRSVSWYQQTPGQGLQFLFEYFSETQRNKGNFPGRFSGRQFSNSRSEMNVSTLELGDSALYLCASSSPPLRWASTDTQYFGPGTRLTVL.

The rearrangement joins TRBV11-2 to TRBJ1-2; 9 nucleotides line up with TRBD1. Per germline, CDR1 SGHAT and CDR2 FQNNGV. Germline trimming cut 5 bases from V and 8 bases from J; bases unmatched to any gene: 9. The CDR3 extends over 14 amino acids. Written as DNA, the CDR3 is TGTGCCAGCAGCCTACGGACAGGGGAACGGGGCTACACCTTC. Translated: CASSLRTGERGYTF.

This rearrangement joins TRBV27 to TRBJ2-1, with D perhaps matching TRBD1 (6 bases). This CDR3 region has 15 residues. Trimming cost V 3 bases and J 6 bases, with 15 bases left between them. In germline, CDR1 is MNHEY, CDR2 SMNVEV (reference sequence). The CDR3 DNA follows: TGTGCCAGCAGTTTCGTCGGGACCAGGGGCAATGAGCAGTTCTTC. This sequence encodes CASSFVGTRGNEQFF.

This clonotype was observed many times. V gene TRBV5-1 combines with J gene TRBJ1-2; no reliable D call. Germline values: CDR1 SGHRS, CDR2 YFSETQ. There are 18 residues in the CDR3. Deletions cut 1 base from V and 0 bases from J, with 19 bases between. CDR3 sequence: CASSLSGDSGGANYGYTF. CDR3 coding DNA: TGCGCCAGCAGCTTGTCCGGAGACTCAGGAGGAGCTAACTATGGCTACACCTTC. The complete variable domain, with remaining parts taken from reference TRBV5-1 and TRBJ1-2, reads KAGVTQTPRYLIKTRGQQVTLSCSPISGHRSVSWYQQTPGQGLQFLFEYFSETQRNKGNFPGRFSGRQFSNSRSEMNVSTLELGDSALYLCASSLSGDSGGANYGYTFGSGTRLTVV.

The chain employs TRBV4-1 and TRBJ1-1; D may be TRBD1 (5 bases). Looked up from germline, CDR1 is MGHRA and CDR2 is YSYEKL. The CDR3 totals 14 residues. Deletions cut 3 bases from V and 1 base from J, with 9 bases between. CDR3 residues: CASSQGQQNTEAFF. The CDR3 DNA follows: TGCGCCAGCAGCCAGGGGCAGCAGAACACTGAAGCTTTCTTT.

This clonotype was detected only a few times. DNA of the CDR3: TGTGCCAGCAGTTTCCGGGACAGGGGAATAGCTTTCTTT. Residues: CASSFRDRGIAFF. This chain connects TRBV6-5 to TRBJ1-1; 10 bases match TRBD1. With V trimmed by 4 bases and J by 10 bases, 6 bases remained unmatched. The CDR3 sequence is 13 residues long. Germline V lookup: CDR1 MNHEY, CDR2 SVGAGI.

This clonotype appeared a few times. This chain uses TRBV4-2 with TRBJ2-4, with D perhaps matching TRBD1 (5 bases). The CDR3 covers 15 residues. Trimming removed 5 bases at V and 0 bases at J, with 11 bases between. CDR1 LGHNA and CDR2 YNFKEQ come from the germline V gene. CDR3 sequence: CASSGSGLAKNIQYF. DNA of the CDR3: TGTGCCAGCAGCGGGTCAGGGCTAGCCAAAAACATTCAGTACTTC.

V usage is TRBV18 and J usage is TRBJ2-7; D not resolved. Germline CDR1 is KGHSH and CDR2 is LQKENI. Trimming left V 2 bases short and J 2 bases short, with 10 bases between. The CDR3 loop spans 14 amino acids. CDR3 DNA: TGTGCCAGCTCACCAGCCGGCCTCGCCTACGAGCAGTACTTC. Its protein is CASSPAGLAYEQYF.

This chain uses TRBV27 with TRBJ1-6; D not certain. This CDR3 contains 16 residues. Trimming cost V 4 bases and J 8 bases, with 18 bases left between them. Germline V gene lookup returns CDR1 MNHEY and CDR2 SMNVEV (reference sequence). This CDR3 is CASSSDLRRADSPLHF. The DNA for the CDR3 is TGTGCCAGCAGTTCGGACCTCCGACGGGCGGATTCACCCCTCCACTTT.

The chain carries TRBV2 and TRBJ2-2, with 7 bases matching TRBD1. The V gene end was trimmed by 4 bases and the J gene end by 3 bases; junction bases not matched to a gene: 2. Germline V gene sequence: CDR1 SNHLY, CDR2 FYNNEI. The length of the CDR3 is 14 residues. The chain's CDR3 is CASSGQGDTGELFF. The CDR3 bases are TGTGCCAGCAGTGGACAGGGAGACACCGGGGAGCTGTTTTTT.

The rearrangement links TRBV4-3 to TRBJ2-5; 8 positions match TRBD1. V gave up 1 base and J gave up 2 bases; unmatched junction bases: 6. The CDR3 contains 16 residues. The germline gives CDR1 LGHNA, CDR2 YSLEER. CDR3: CASSQGQTGAQETQYF. The CDR3 DNA reads as TGCGCCAGCAGCCAAGGTCAGACAGGGGCTCAAGAGACCCAGTACTTC.

The chain combines TRBV6-5 with TRBJ2-3; 7 bases align to TRBD1. The germline V gene has CDR1 MNHEY and CDR2 SVGAGI. This CDR3 contains 15 residues. V trimming: 2 bases; J trimming: 2 bases; junction bases outside the gene matches: 4. In DNA form, the CDR3 reads TGTGCCAGCAGTTACCGGGACAGATTCACAGATACGCAGTATTTT. This sequence encodes CASSYRDRFTDTQYF.

The gene calls are TRBV29-1 and TRBJ1-1; D remains unclear. Trimming took 0 bases from V and 5 from J, leaving 10 bases between them. Looked up from germline, CDR1 is SQVTM and CDR2 is ANQGSEA. The CDR3 runs 13 residues. CDR3 protein: CSVEDPSGTEAFF. CDR3 nucleotide sequence: TGCAGCGTTGAAGATCCGTCTGGGACTGAAGCTTTCTTT.

A few counts support this clonotype. The chain uses TRBV11-2 and TRBJ1-2; D possibly corresponds to TRBD1 (5 bases). Germline V CDR1 and CDR2: SGHAT, FQNNGV. The CDR3 runs 15 residues. V was clipped by 3 bases and J by 4 bases, with 15 bases between them. CDR3 bases: TGTGCCAGCAGCTTCGGCCAGGGAGGGATCTATGGCTACACCTTC. Its protein is CASSFGQGGIYGYTF.

The chain recombines TRBV12-3 or TRBV12-4 with TRBJ1-5, with 9 bases that match TRBD1. This CDR3 has 15 residues. V lost 5 bases and J lost 7; bases outside the gene matches: 9. CDR3 in amino acids: CASSMGQGVLQPQHF. CDR3 nucleotide sequence: TGTGCCAGCAGTATGGGACAGGGAGTTTTACAGCCCCAGCATTTT.

This clonotype was seen a handful of times. The CDR3 nucleotides read TGTGCCAGCAGCTTAAACTTACGGAACACCATATATTTT. This translates into CASSLNLRNTIYF. The chain carries TRBV7-2 and TRBJ1-3; no reliable D call. V shed 2 bases and J shed 7 bases, with 9 bases lying between them. Per the germline V gene, CDR1 is SGHTA and CDR2 is FQGNSA. The CDR3 runs to 13 residues.

This clonotype was seen a few times. V gene TRBV15 combines with J gene TRBJ2-7; 8 bases map to TRBD2. CDR3 length: 15 residues. The V segment lost 1 base and the J segment 2 bases; nucleotides outside the gene matches: 4. Germline V gene data show CDR1 as LNHNV and CDR2 as YYDKDF (reference sequence). The CDR3 DNA reads TGTGCCACCAGCAGAGGTGGCGGGGGGACCTACGAGCAGTACGTC. This sequence encodes CATSRGGGGTYEQYV.

V and J are TRBV28 and TRBJ2-5; possibly TRBD2 for D (6 bases). The CDR3 runs to 14 residues. With 6 bases removed from V and 5 bases from J, the gap between germline ends came to 16 bases. Germline V lookup: CDR1 MDHEN, CDR2 SYDVKM. The CDR3 DNA sequence: TGTGCCAGCAGCCCCCCGCGGGGCTGGGAGACCCAGTACTTC. Its protein is CASSPPRGWETQYF.

V is TRBV30 and J is TRBJ2-7, with unresolved D. The CDR3 has 12 residues. Germline CDR1 GTSNPN, CDR2 SVGIG (reference sequence). Trimming pared 1 base from V and 1 base from J, leaving 5 bases between. CDR3 region: CAWSAGSYEQYF. In nucleotides, the CDR3 is TGTGCCTGGAGTGCCGGATCCTACGAGCAGTACTTC.

The CDR3 coding sequence is TGTGCCAGCAGTGAATTTCAGCTTTACGAGCAGTACTTC. Translating it yields CASSEFQLYEQYF. The rearrangement uses TRBV6-1 and TRBJ2-7; D remains unclear. This CDR3 has 13 residues. Between the trimmed V and J ends, which lost 2 bases and 4 bases, there was a span of 9 bases. Germline loops: CDR1 MNHNS, CDR2 SASEGT.

This clonotype was found a few times. This sequence joins TRBV12-3 or TRBV12-4 and TRBJ2-7; 9 positions agree with TRBD1. Unmatched junction bases numbered 12, after V lost 6 bases and J lost 9 bases. The CDR3 is made up of 14 amino acids. CDR3 residues: CASSPSGDRASQYV. The DNA for the CDR3 is TGTGCCAGCAGCCCCAGTGGGGACAGGGCTTCGCAGTACGTC.

In its sample, this clonotype was seen a few times. The chain combines TRBV4-3 with TRBJ2-3, with no clear D. V was shortened by 1 base and J by 0 bases, with 11 bases between the two germline ends. The CDR3 consists of 16 residues. CDR1 is LGHNA, CDR2 YSLEER, per germline. The CDR3 nucleotides read TGCGCCAGCAGCCAAGGGACGGGTACTAGCACAGATACGCAGTATTTT. Residues: CASSQGTGTSTDTQYF.